This T cell receptor beta chain appears in the sequencing data of a study of vaccination and CD4 T cells after COVID-19 (dated by TCRdb to the early 2020s). The study in broad terms: In the convalescent cohort there were six males and four females, among whom were two Hispanic individuals, seven Caucasians, two Asians and one multiracial person. Post-vaccine blood samples were taken a median of about 70 days after the second vaccine dose, with a range of about 12 to 250 days. Post-COVID blood samples from convalescent patients were collected a median of about 100 days after diagnosis, with a range of 35 to 161 days. Overlapping spike peptide pools from SARS-CoV-2 and from the common cold coronaviruses HCoV-NL63, HCoV-OC43 and HCoV-229E were used as culture stimuli. In control cultures, a CEFX viral epitope pool was used as positive control, an HIV-1 Nef peptide pool was used as negative control, or no peptide was added. The spike-specific CD4+ TCR repertoire was compared before and after mRNA vaccination in about nine COVID-19 convalescent patients and a handful of infection-naive healthy vaccine recipients. Participants got two doses of the Pfizer-BioNTech BNT162b2 vaccine (n=8) or two doses of the Moderna mRNA-1273 vaccine (n=2). An earlier paper using these donors assessed, at the TCR clonotype level, memory CD4+ T cell crossreactivity between SARS-CoV-2 and common cold coronavirus spike proteins.

What the work shows at the level of the full study, not this receptor alone: The number of convalescent patients in the study was relatively small, and the study did not examine early timepoints following natural infection. In convalescent patients, a median approximately 90% of post-vaccine SARS-CoV-2-reactive clones were detected only after vaccination, suggesting vaccine-specific priming. Nearly all vaccine-specific clones in convalescent patients (304 of 307) were mono-reactive for SARS-CoV-2 spike rather than cross-reactive with common cold coronaviruses. An increase in the median number of SARS-CoV-2-reactive clonotypes from more than 20 after infection to roughly 38 after vaccination was observed, but the change was not found to be significant.

What this sample's treatment or condition label stands for: approximately nine-day PBMC culture with coronavirus spike peptide pools or control peptides (ViraFEST assay). CD4+ T cells from unexposed donors were collected before the COVID-19 pandemic (2011-2018). To expand antigen-specific T cells with peptide pools and then pick out the expanded clonotypes through TCR sequencing, the study relied on the ViraFEST assay. Each well held about 1.8 million PBMCs cultured with approximately 10 ug/ml peptide pools in IMDM containing roughly 5% human AB serum and around 10 IU/ml IL-2. Half of the culture medium was replaced with fresh IL-2-containing medium on days 3 and 7. After roughly 11 days of culture, CD4+ T cells were isolated by negative selection with the EasySep CD4+ T cell isolation kit. As cell number allowed, CD4+ T cells from unexposed donors were tested for reactivity to SARS-CoV-2 S and N and to four common cold coronavirus spike pools. PBMCs were separated from whole blood using Ficoll-Paque Plus gradient centrifugation and then either used fresh or cryopreserved at -140C. In general, triplicate wells were set up for every culture condition. The leukapheresis product for the unexposed donors was obtained through commercial purchase.

This clonotype registers as large (0.1 to 1%) within its sample. What this receptor recognizes is not known. The input lacks base qualities; no much larger clone sits a single base away. Library creation used PCR. DNA from cultured CD4+ T cells was subjected to TCR sequencing with the Oncomine TCR Beta short-read assay at the Johns Hopkins FTIC core. The QIAamp micro DNA kit was used to extract genomic DNA from the cultured CD4+ T cells. The Oncomine TCR Beta libraries from cultured CD4+ T cells were pooled using unique dual indexes and then sequenced on an Illumina iSeq 100. Turning to the authors' computational methods: Non-productive sequences were removed, and CDR3s that did not start with C, did not end with F or W, or were shorter than 7 amino acids were discarded. Antigen-specific clonotypes were identified using the MANAFEST web application through comparison of peptide-stimulated wells with reference and other culture wells. An FDR below 0.05, an odds ratio above 5, and a productive frequency above 0.1% in at least two of three replicate wells were required for clones to be considered positive. A clonotype was classed as cross-reactive if the clonotype showed significant expansion both in SARS-CoV-2 spike wells and in at least one common cold coronavirus spike condition. Using R version 3.6.1, CDR3 homology was evaluated through Levenshtein distances (stringdist) along with unrooted phylogenetic trees (ape). In TCRdb, the public reads were trimmed at Q25 with fastp and aligned with MiXCR, with productive beta chains retained. When rows share a CDR3 protein, they turn into one entry using the most common DNA and genes. The V and J calls and clone size come from TCRdb's table, not from the authors' own analysis. The sample table lists 300 to 400 distinct CDR3 sequences, roughly 7.4% of them with a count of one. 22% of the sample is held by the ten biggest clonotypes.

Sequencing used CD4+ T cells from blood, cultured in vitro. This sequence was found in a human donor in good health.

In nucleotide form, the sequence is TGCGCCAGCAGCCAAAACTCCTACGAGCAGTACTTC. Its protein is CASSQNSYEQYF. The chain is encoded by TRBV5-1 joined to TRBJ2-7; no confident D gene assignment can be made. CDR1 and CDR2 are drawn from the germline V gene: SGHRS, YFSETQ. From the cysteine up to the phenylalanine, the CDR3 has a length of 12 residues. Of the read, only the CDR3 DNA is kept; its 36 bases are in frame from base 1. The V end loses 4 bases and the J end loses 0 bases, and a stretch of 5 bases separates them.